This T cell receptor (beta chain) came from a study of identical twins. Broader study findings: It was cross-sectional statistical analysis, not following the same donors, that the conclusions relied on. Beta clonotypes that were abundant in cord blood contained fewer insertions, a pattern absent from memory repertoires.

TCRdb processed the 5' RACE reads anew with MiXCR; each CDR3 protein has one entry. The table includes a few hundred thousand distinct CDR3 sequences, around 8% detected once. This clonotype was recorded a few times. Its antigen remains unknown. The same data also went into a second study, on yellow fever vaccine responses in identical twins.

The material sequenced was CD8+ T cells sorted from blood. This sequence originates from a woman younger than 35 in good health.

The CDR3, as DNA: TGTGCCAGCAGTGACTACTCCAATGAGCAGTTCTTC. This sequence encodes CASSDYSNEQFF. J is TRBJ2-1 and V is TRBV6-4; unclear D gene. From germline, CDR1 is MRHNA and CDR2 SNTAGT. This CDR3 contains 12 residues. Deletions cut 1 base from V and 6 bases from J, with 4 bases between.